This T cell receptor beta chain derives from a study of T cell changes during pregnancy in multiple sclerosis. Some clones are missing from TCRdb's copy, which holds only in-frame ones; the method was immunoSEQ multiplex PCR. Of tens of thousands of clones in the sample, around 90% were seen once. This TCR derives from a female donor with multiple sclerosis, enrolled in a pregnancy study. The starting material was peripheral blood, obtained in the third trimester of pregnancy.

The CDR3 loop is CASSAGTSGTHYEQYF. The DNA of the CDR3 is TGCGCCAGCAGTGCCGGGACTAGCGGGACCCACTACGAGCAGTACTTC. The V call is TRBV10-1, the J call TRBJ2-7; the match to TRBD2 covers 13 bases. Germline V gene data show CDR1 as WNHNN and CDR2 as SYGVQD (reference sequence). The junction had 6 bases not matched to a gene; V was cut back by 4 bases and J by 3 bases. The CDR3 length is 16 residues.